This T cell receptor beta chain was identified during a study of STAT5B mutations in CD4+ large granular lymphocyte leukemia. Here immunoSEQ multiplex PCR was the method, and the copy in TCRdb shows in-frame clones only, minus some. Of just over 40,000 clones in the sample, roughly 79% were seen once. The germline V gene has CDR1 SGHRS and CDR2 YFSETQ. Trimming removed 0 bases from V and 1 base from J, with 13 bases in between. The CDR3 totals 16 residues. The rearrangement links TRBV5-1 to TRBJ2-5; no firm D call. Source material: CD4+ T cells from blood buffy coats. The receptor comes from a human donor in good health. This CDR3 is CASSLVGPYPQETQYF. CDR3 coding DNA: TGCGCCAGCAGCTTGGTAGGGCCTTACCCCCAAGAGACCCAGTACTTC. The full variable domain, in which reference TRBV5-1 and TRBJ2-5 provide the parts outside the CDR3, is KAGVTQTPRYLIKTRGQQVTLSCSPISGHRSVSWYQQTPGQGLQFLFEYFSETQRNKGNFPGRFSGRQFSNSRSEMNVSTLELGDSALYLCASSLVGPYPQETQYFGPGTRLLVL.